The 2 T cell receptor beta chains listed next were all sequenced from one sample in a study of cytomegalovirus exposure and HLA in healthy donors. Both 60 Vbeta primers and 13 Jbeta primers went into the PCR. Clones were read by immunoSEQ multiplex PCR, and TCRdb kept only the in-frame ones, dropping some. The profile covers 100,000 to 150,000 clones, with about 80% appearing a single time and 7.5% to 9.5% taken by the ten largest. Sequenced input: PBMCs. All receptors derive from a woman between 45 and 65 years old in good health and CMV-seropositive.

The chain carries TRBV29-1 and TRBJ2-5; D not resolved. The V gene's germline CDR1 is SQVTM and CDR2 ANQGSEA. The CDR3 sequence is 12 residues long. V gave up 3 bases and J gave up 5 bases, with 10 bases separating them. The CDR3 DNA is TGCAGCGTTGAGACATTTGGGGAGACCCAGTACTTC. It translates to CSVETFGETQYF. The complete variable domain, with remaining parts taken from reference TRBV29-1 and TRBJ2-5, reads SAVISQKPSRDICQRGTSLTIQCQVDSQVTMMFWYRQQPGQSLTLIATANQGSEATYESGFVIDKFPISRPNLTFSTLTVSNMSPEDSSIYLCSVETFGETQYFGPGTRLLVL.

The J gene is TRBJ2-3, the V gene TRBV7-3; 9 bases match TRBD2. The V gene's germline CDR1 is SGHTA and CDR2 FQGTGA. The junction had 7 bases not matched to a gene; V was cut back by 8 bases and J by 4 bases. CDR3 length equals 14 residues. The CDR3 spells CASGRGGAADTQYF. CDR3 sequence (DNA): TGTGCCAGCGGACGCGGGGGGGCCGCAGATACGCAGTATTTT. The variable domain in full, with the rest retrieved from reference TRBV7-3 and TRBJ2-3, is GAGVSQTPSNKVTEKGKYVELRCDPISGHTALYWYRQSLGQGPEFLIYFQGTGAADDSGLPNDRFFAVRPEGSVSTLKIQRTERGDSAVYLCASGRGGAADTQYFGPGTRLTVL.